This T cell receptor (beta chain) comes out of a study of T cell clones after liver transplantation. About the study: Subjects received no induction therapy and standard immunosuppression until randomization at 12-24 months post-transplant.

Only in-frame clones appear in the TCRdb table, and some are missing; sequencing was by immunoSEQ multiplex PCR. The data contain more than 45,000 clones, 70% of them seen just once; the ten biggest clones take up about 2.8%. This receptor was identified in a human patient who received a liver transplant. Part of the T cell pool may stem from the graft donor. The sample was CD4+ T cells from blood, taken at the approximately 15-month timepoint.

CDR3 in amino acids: CASRGDTTGELFF. In DNA, the CDR3 is TGTGCCAGCAGAGGGGACACGACCGGGGAGCTGTTTTTT. J is TRBJ2-2 and V is TRBV2; a weak D match, TRBD1 (6 bases). V was shortened by 6 bases and J by 5 bases, with 10 bases between the two germline ends. This CDR3 contains 13 residues. CDR1 SNHLY and CDR2 FYNNEI come from the germline V gene.